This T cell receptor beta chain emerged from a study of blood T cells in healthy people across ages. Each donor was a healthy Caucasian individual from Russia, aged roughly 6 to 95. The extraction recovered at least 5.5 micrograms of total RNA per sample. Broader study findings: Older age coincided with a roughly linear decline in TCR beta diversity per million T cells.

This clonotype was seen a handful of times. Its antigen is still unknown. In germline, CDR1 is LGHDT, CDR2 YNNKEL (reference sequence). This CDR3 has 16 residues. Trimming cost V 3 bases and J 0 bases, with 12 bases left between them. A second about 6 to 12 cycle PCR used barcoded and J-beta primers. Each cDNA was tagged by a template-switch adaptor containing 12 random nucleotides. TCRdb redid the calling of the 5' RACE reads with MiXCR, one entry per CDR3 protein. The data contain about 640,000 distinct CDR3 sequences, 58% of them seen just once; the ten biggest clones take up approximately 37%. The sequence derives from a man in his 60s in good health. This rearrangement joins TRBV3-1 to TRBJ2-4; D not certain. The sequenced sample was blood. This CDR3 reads CASSQGRAGAKNIQYF. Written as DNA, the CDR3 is TGTGCCAGCAGCCAGGGTCGAGCAGGAGCCAAAAACATTCAGTACTTC. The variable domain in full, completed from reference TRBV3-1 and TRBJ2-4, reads DTAVSQTPKYLVTQMGNDKSIKCEQNLGHDTMYWYKQDSKKFLKIMFSYNNKELIINETVPNRFSPKSPDKAHLNLHINSLELGDSAVYFCASSQGRAGAKNIQYFGAGTRLSVL.